This passage covers 15 T cell receptor beta chains from one sample sequenced in a study of monozygotic twins with inflammatory bowel disease. One entry per CDR3 protein, without DNA, is what TCRdb gives after re-calling the 5' RACE reads. The sample table sets out approximately 400,000 distinct CDR3 sequences. The sample consisted of blood. All receptors derive from a human donor with ulcerative colitis or Crohn's disease, or a healthy co-twin of an affected twin (not recorded which).

The rearrangement uses TRBV5-1 and TRBJ2-3. Germline V lookup: CDR1 SGHRS, CDR2 YFSETQ. CDR3 length: 16 amino acids. CDR3 sequence: CASSLEEEPFTDTQYF. Variable domain in full (rest from reference TRBV5-1 and TRBJ2-3): KAGVTQTPRYLIKTRGQQVTLSCSPISGHRSVSWYQQTPGQGLQFLFEYFSETQRNKGNFPGRFSGRQFSNSRSEMNVSTLELGDSALYLCASSLEEEPFTDTQYFGPGTRLTVL.

The V call is TRBV5-1, the J call TRBJ2-2; lacking DNA, the TRBD1 call made by TCRdb goes unchecked. This CDR3 is built from 19 residues. The germline V gene encodes CDR1 SGHRS and CDR2 YFSETQ. The CDR3 is CASSLAGPGAVANTGELFF.

This chain links TRBV19 with TRBJ2-3; the D gene TCRdb calls, TRBD1, cannot be checked with no DNA. Germline values: CDR1 LNHDA, CDR2 SQIVND (reference sequence). The CDR3 runs 16 residues. This CDR3 is CASSLRTGAGTDTQYF.

The rearrangement joins TRBV7-2 to TRBJ2-2; the TRBD2 assignment by TCRdb is unverifiable without DNA. The CDR3 sequence is 16 residues long. The germline V gene encodes CDR1 SGHTA and CDR2 FQGNSA. The CDR3 loop is CASSSGTLSYTGELFF.

The chain's CDR3 is CSAKIQPATRSGANVLTF. The rearrangement uses TRBV20-1 and TRBJ2-6. Looked up from germline, CDR1 is DFQATT and CDR2 is SNEGSKA (reference sequence). The CDR3 is made up of 18 amino acids.

This chain links TRBV7-2 with TRBJ2-6; there is no DNA to check the TCRdb D call of TRBD1. Germline CDR1 reads SGHTA; CDR2 reads FQGNSA. This CDR3 contains 16 residues. The CDR3 spells CASSAGTTSGANVLTF.

The chain is built from TRBV29-1 and TRBJ1-3. The CDR3 totals 14 residues. Germline V CDR1 and CDR2: SQVTM, ANQGSEA. This CDR3 reads CGSGDSSSGNTIYF.

The J gene is TRBJ2-7, the V gene TRBV6-6. The CDR3 has 13 residues. CDR1 and CDR2 from the germline V gene are MNHNY and SVGAGI (reference sequence). CDR3: CASRLQSTYEQYF.

The chain carries TRBV7-2 and TRBJ1-1; the TRBD1 assignment by TCRdb is unverifiable without DNA. CDR3 size: 13 residues. Germline V gene lookup returns CDR1 SGHTA and CDR2 FQGNSA. The CDR3 sequence is CASSLVGDREAFF.

The rearrangement links TRBV12-5 to TRBJ1-1; the TCRdb D gene call, TRBD1, has no DNA to confirm it. In germline, CDR1 is LGHNT, CDR2 FRNRAP. The CDR3 covers 17 residues. CDR3 sequence reads: CASGAGQGKHGWTEAFF.

The J gene is TRBJ2-1, the V gene TRBV5-6. This CDR3 contains 18 residues. In germline, CDR1 is SGHDT, CDR2 YYEEEE. CDR3 amino acids: CASSLDIGYNVGYNEQFF. The full variable domain, with the rest looked up from reference TRBV5-6 and TRBJ2-1, is DAGVTQSPTHLIKTRGQQVTLRCSPKSGHDTVSWYQQALGQGPQFIFQYYEEEERQRGNFPDRFSGHQFPNYSSELNVNALLLGDSALYLCASSLDIGYNVGYNEQFFGPGTRLTVL.

This rearrangement joins TRBV4-2 to TRBJ2-7; no DNA is available, so the TRBD2 call from TCRdb remains unchecked. The germline gives CDR1 LGHNA, CDR2 YNFKEQ. The CDR3 loop spans 18 amino acids. The CDR3 protein is CASSRQSGERGSSYEQYF.

The J gene is TRBJ2-1, the V gene TRBV5-1; as DNA is missing, the TRBD2 call by TCRdb cannot be tested. CDR1 and CDR2 (germline): SGHRS, YFSETQ. The CDR3 extends over 14 amino acids. CDR3 sequence: CASSLQTSPNEQFF.

V is TRBV7-9 and J is TRBJ2-1. The CDR3 spans 15 residues. CDR1 and CDR2 from the germline V gene are SEHNR and FQNEAQ (reference sequence). CDR3 amino acids: CASSLAGSNRNEQFF.

This sequence joins TRBV5-1 and TRBJ1-1; TCRdb returns TRBD1, unconfirmable since there is no DNA. CDR1 is SGHRS and CDR2 is YFSETQ in the germline V gene. The CDR3 is 15 amino acids. The CDR3 loop is CASSQRTGGVTEAFF.